The 9 T cell receptor beta chains reported below all come from one sample, sequenced in a study of T cell repertoires in cytomegalovirus infection. TCRdb fed the reads into MiXCR, producing one record per CDR3 protein. The sample contains 300,000 or so distinct CDR3 sequences, about 26% of which appear only once. Sequencing used PBMCs. Receptor source: a human donor in good health (CMV status not recorded). Some clones in this sample may be carry-over from other donors' samples.

This rearrangement joins TRBV10-3 to TRBJ1-1; D is perhaps TRBD1 (6 bases). Germline V gene sequence: CDR1 ENHRY, CDR2 SYGVKD. The CDR3 length is 15 residues. V lost 11 bases and J 4 bases, leaving 23 bases between the germline ends. CDR3 protein: CAAPRGASNSTEAFF. The CDR3 DNA reads TGTGCCGCCCCCCGGGGGGCCTCAAATAGCACTGAAGCTTTCTTT.

This chain links TRBV20-1 with TRBJ1-5; D is perhaps TRBD1 (6 bases). V lost 5 bases to trimming and J lost 4 bases, with 9 bases between them. Per germline, CDR1 DFQATT and CDR2 SNEGSKA (reference sequence). The CDR3 loop spans 12 amino acids. The CDR3 sequence: CSASGQNQPQHF. The CDR3 DNA follows: TGCAGTGCTTCCGGACAGAATCAGCCCCAGCATTTT.

This clonotype was seen only a few times. This chain links TRBV28 with TRBJ2-4, with D possibly called TRBD1 or TRBD2 (7 bases each). Germline values: CDR1 MDHEN, CDR2 SYDVKM. This CDR3 contains 16 residues. V lost 5 bases to trimming and J lost 0 bases, with 14 bases between them. The CDR3 is CASSPGGGLAKNIQYF. The CDR3 nucleotides read TGTGCCAGCAGTCCAGGGGGGGGCTTAGCCAAAAACATTCAGTACTTC.

This clonotype was picked up many times. V is TRBV7-2 and J is TRBJ1-2; D is ambiguous. The CDR3 covers 13 residues. The V gene lost 5 bases and the J gene lost 3 bases, with 10 bases spanning the gap. CDR1 is SGHTA and CDR2 is FQGNSA in the germline V gene. Here the CDR3 reads CASSRDGHYGYTF. The CDR3 bases are TGTGCCAGCAGCAGAGACGGACACTATGGCTACACCTTC.

The chain couples TRBV7-2 to TRBJ2-3; D is ambiguous. This CDR3 has 14 amino acids. From germline, CDR1 is SGHTA and CDR2 FQGNSA. The V end lost 7 bases, the J end lost 4 bases, and 15 bases lay between the germline ends. The CDR3 DNA is TGTGCCAGCAACCTCTACCTTCAGGCAGATACGCAGTATTTT. It specifies CASNLYLQADTQYF. Full variable domain (remainder filled in from reference TRBV7-2 and TRBJ2-3): GAGVSQSPSNKVTEKGKDVELRCDPISGHTALYWYRQSLGQGLEFLIYFQGNSAPDKSGLPSDRFSAERTGGSVSTLTIQRTQQEDSAVYLCASNLYLQADTQYFGPGTRLTVL.

This clonotype has ten or more counts. This rearrangement joins TRBV11-2 to TRBJ2-3; 7 nucleotides agree with TRBD1. The trim removed 5 bases at V and 0 bases at J, leaving 8 bases unmatched. The CDR3 runs 16 residues. Germline V lookup: CDR1 SGHAT, CDR2 FQNNGV. CDR3 protein: CASSPRQGTSTDTQYF. DNA of the CDR3: TGTGCCAGCAGCCCACGACAGGGAACTAGCACAGATACGCAGTATTTT.

This clonotype was seen a few times. The chain is built from TRBV29-1 and TRBJ1-2; no reliable D call. The CDR3 consists of 11 residues. Germline CDR1 reads SQVTM; CDR2 reads ANQGSEA. The germline V and J ends were trimmed by 4 bases and 4 bases, with 7 bases remaining between them. CDR3 sequence (DNA): TGCAGCGTTGCGGGGTCCTATGGCTACACCTTC. Translation gives CSVAGSYGYTF.

In its sample, this clonotype was seen a few times. Here the CDR3 reads CAISASWEREGNNEQFF. DNA of the CDR3: TGTGCCATCAGTGCCTCGTGGGAGCGGGAGGGGAACAATGAGCAGTTCTTC. The chain recombines TRBV10-3 with TRBJ2-1; TRBD2 agrees at 10 bases. Germline CDR1 is ENHRY and CDR2 is SYGVKD. The CDR3 length is 17 residues. Trimming cost V 4 bases and J 5 bases; bases outside gene matches: 11.

The rearrangement uses TRBV5-6 and TRBJ2-5, with 13 bases identical to TRBD2. This CDR3 has 18 amino acids. V gave up 1 base and J gave up 7 bases; unmatched junction bases: 13. The V gene's germline CDR1 is SGHDT and CDR2 YYEEEE. The CDR3 spells CASSLPTSGRANLGTQYF. As DNA, the CDR3 is TGTGCCAGCAGCTTGCCCACTAGCGGGAGGGCCAATTTGGGGACCCAGTACTTC.